A single sample gave rise to the 11 T cell receptor beta chains below, sequenced in a study of CD8+ T cells in alopecia areata. cDNA reverse transcribed from extracted RNA served as the sequencing template. Only in-frame clones appear in the TCRdb table, and some are missing; sequencing was by immunoSEQ multiplex PCR. This table holds approximately 82,000 clones, roughly 51% found once. What was sequenced was NKG2D-high CD8+ T cells sorted from blood. These receptors originate from a human donor with alopecia areata.

The rearrangement joins TRBV5-1 to TRBJ1-1, with D maybe TRBD1 (5 bases). There are 14 residues in the CDR3. Looked up from germline, CDR1 is SGHRS and CDR2 is YFSETQ. V lost 0 bases to trimming and J lost 1 base, with 7 bases between them. The CDR3 bases are TGCGCCAGCAGCTTGGTAGGGGAGAACACTGAAGCTTTCTTT. This sequence encodes CASSLVGENTEAFF.

This clone occurred a few times. The V and J genes are TRBV13 and TRBJ1-4; D not resolved. The CDR3 spans 15 residues. V was trimmed by 3 bases and J by 0 bases, leaving 8 bases between them. Germline V lookup: CDR1 PRHDT, CDR2 FYEKMQ (reference sequence). The CDR3 nucleotides read TGTGCCAGCAGCTTTTTCGGGTCAACTAATGAAAAACTGTTTTTT. This codes for CASSFFGSTNEKLFF.

The chain is built from TRBV30 and TRBJ2-1; no clear D. Germline V gene data show CDR1 as GTSNPN and CDR2 as SVGIG (reference sequence). The CDR3 contains 11 residues. Trimming removed 0 bases at V and 8 bases at J, with 5 bases between. The CDR3 DNA sequence: TGTGCCTGGAGTGTACGAGATGAGCAGTTCTTC. It is translated as CAWSVRDEQFF. The full variable domain, with the rest looked up from reference TRBV30 and TRBJ2-1, is SQTIHQWPATLVQPVGSPLSLECTVEGTSNPNLYWYRQAAGRGLQLLFYSVGIGQISSEVPQNLSASRPQDRQFILSSKKLLLSDSGFYLCAWSVRDEQFFGPGTRLTVL.

Comments on this clone: One junction end disagrees with the germline gene, perhaps due to a read error. The rearrangement joins TRBV6-5 to TRBJ2-3; D uncertain. Per the germline V gene, CDR1 is MNHEY and CDR2 is SVGAGI. This CDR3 contains 15 residues. The CDR3 DNA follows: TGTGCCAGCAGCTACTCTGGTACCCCGACGGATACGCAGTATTTT. This gives the protein CASSYSGTPTDTQYF.

This clone was seen more than once but under ten times. This chain links TRBV9 with TRBJ2-5; D perhaps matches TRBD2 (5 bases). The CDR3 totals 14 residues. CDR1 and CDR2 from the germline V gene are SGDLS and YYNGEE. V was trimmed by 3 bases and J by 8 bases, leaving 17 bases between them. This chain's CDR3 is CASSGSTSGGTQYF. Written as DNA, the CDR3 is TGTGCCAGCAGCGGAAGCACGTCTGGAGGAACCCAGTACTTC.

The rearrangement links TRBV11-2 to TRBJ2-3; D is unclear. This CDR3 has 15 amino acids. Deletions cut 0 bases from V and 4 bases from J, with 11 bases between. Germline CDR1 SGHAT, CDR2 FQNNGV. The CDR3 here is CASSLEIGSADTQYF. The CDR3 bases are TGTGCCAGCAGCTTAGAGATAGGGTCGGCAGATACGCAGTATTTT.

This clone was counted a single time. V gene TRBV6-5 combines with J gene TRBJ2-7; either TRBD1 or TRBD2 may fit D (5 bases each). V lost 6 bases and J lost 5, with 17 bases in between. Germline-derived CDR1 and CDR2 are MNHEY and SVGAGI. This CDR3 spans 14 amino acids. Here the CDR3 DNA reads TGTGCCAGCAGCCTGGGACCTGGACCCCACGAGCAGTACTTC. It codes for CASSLGPGPHEQYF.

The rearrangement uses TRBV4-3 and TRBJ2-3; 7 bases line up with TRBD1. The germline V gene has CDR1 LGHNA and CDR2 YSLEER. The CDR3 spans 15 residues. The ends lost 4 bases at V and 4 bases at J; junction bases unmatched: 8. The CDR3 DNA is TGCGCCAGCAGCCGGTCACAGGGGCCAGCAGATACGCAGTATTTT. This gives the protein CASSRSQGPADTQYF.

The V and J genes are TRBV28 and TRBJ2-5; TRBD1 matches 9 bases. Germline V gene lookup returns CDR1 MDHEN and CDR2 SYDVKM. The CDR3 covers 13 residues. Losses at the gene ends were 7 bases for V and 5 bases for J; bases not matched to a gene: 5. CDR3 DNA: TGTGCCAGCACCGCACAGGGGGCTGAGACCCAGTACTTC. As protein: CASTAQGAETQYF.

This clone turned up a few times. The V gene is TRBV29-1, the J gene TRBJ2-3; TRBD1 is a possible D gene (6 bases). Germline loops: CDR1 SQVTM, CDR2 ANQGSEA. The CDR3 spans 17 residues. V gave up 3 bases and J gave up 2 bases, with 21 bases separating them. CDR3 in amino acids: CSVDAVPGDINTDTQYF. In nucleotides, the CDR3 is TGCAGCGTTGATGCGGTTCCCGGGGACATAAACACAGATACGCAGTATTTT.

About this clone itself: Other DNA sequences of this sample code for an identical CDR3. Here the CDR3 DNA reads TGTGCCAGCAGTTTACGTGGCCAAGAGACCCAGTACTTC. This sequence encodes CASSLRGQETQYF. The chain uses TRBV27 and TRBJ2-5; D unclear. The CDR3 is made up of 13 amino acids. The germline V gene has CDR1 MNHEY and CDR2 SMNVEV (reference sequence). V was cut by 2 bases and J by 1 base, with 5 bases left in between.